This T cell receptor (beta chain) was sequenced for a study of cytomegalovirus exposure and HLA in healthy donors. Study background: Earlier, 200 million or so T cells were analyzed, and more than 100 million unique TCR beta sequences were found among them.

Vbeta (60) and Jbeta (13) primers were used in the PCR. TCRdb's table, derived via immunoSEQ multiplex PCR, lists solely in-frame clones and lacks some. The sample lists about 150,000 clones; 8.5% to 10% were seen once. CDR3 length: 13 residues. V shed 6 bases and J shed 2 bases, with 11 bases lying between them. Germline V gene sequence: CDR1 LNHDA, CDR2 SQIVND (reference sequence). Sequenced material: PBMCs. The clonotype originates from a man in his forties or fifties in good health and CMV-seronegative. This chain uses TRBV19 with TRBJ2-7, with no clear D. The CDR3 DNA reads TGTGCCAGTAGGCCGTCTGGGCCCTACGAGCAGTACTTC. Translating it yields CASRPSGPYEQYF. Together with reference TRBV19 and TRBJ2-7, the CDR3 gives the full variable domain: DGGITQSPKYLFRKEGQNVTLSCEQNLNHDAMYWYRQDPGQGLRLIYYSQIVNDFQKGDIAEGYSVSREKKESFPLTVTSAQKNPTAFYLCASRPSGPYEQYFGPGTRLTVT.